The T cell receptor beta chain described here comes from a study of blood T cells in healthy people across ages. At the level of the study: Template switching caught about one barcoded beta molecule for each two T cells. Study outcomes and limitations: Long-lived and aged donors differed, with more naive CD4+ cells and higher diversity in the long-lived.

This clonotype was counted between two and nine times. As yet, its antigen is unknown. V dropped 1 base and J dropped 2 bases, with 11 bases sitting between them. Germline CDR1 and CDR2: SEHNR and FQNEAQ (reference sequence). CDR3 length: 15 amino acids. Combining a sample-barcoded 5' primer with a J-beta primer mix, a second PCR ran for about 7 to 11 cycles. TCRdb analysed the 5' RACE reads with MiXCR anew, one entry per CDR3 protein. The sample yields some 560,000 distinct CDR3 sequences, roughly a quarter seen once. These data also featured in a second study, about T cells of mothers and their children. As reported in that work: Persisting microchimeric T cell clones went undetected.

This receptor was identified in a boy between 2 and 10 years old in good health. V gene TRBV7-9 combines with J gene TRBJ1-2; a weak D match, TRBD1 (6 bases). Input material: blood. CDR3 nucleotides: TGTGCCAGCAGCTTAGTTCAGGGGACGAACTATGGCTACACCTTC. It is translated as CASSLVQGTNYGYTF.